What follows are 6 T cell receptor beta chains derived from one specimen sequenced in a study of identical twins. TCRdb re-called the 5' RACE reads through MiXCR, storing one row per CDR3 protein. The sample shows hundreds of thousands of distinct CDR3 sequences, 21% of them seen only once. This same sample was also part of a study on T cells expressing NK-cell markers.

The sample was PBMCs. These receptors were obtained from a young woman in good health.

CDR3 sequence: CASTQDRGLYEQYF. The DNA of the CDR3 is TGTGCCAGCACCCAGGACAGGGGGCTCTACGAGCAGTACTTC. V usage is TRBV7-9 and J usage is TRBJ2-7; 11 positions agree with TRBD1. The CDR3 covers 14 residues. V was pared by 7 bases and J by 3 bases, with 5 bases of the junction left unmatched. The germline V gene encodes CDR1 SEHNR and CDR2 FQNEAQ (reference sequence). Looking up the rest from reference TRBV7-9 and TRBJ2-7 gives the full variable domain: DTGVSQNPRHKITKRGQNVTFRCDPISEHNRLYWYRQTLGQGPEFLTYFQNEAQLEKSRLLSDRFSAERPKGSFSTLEIQRTEQGDSAMYLCASTQDRGLYEQYFGPGTRLTVT.

V is TRBV29-1 and J is TRBJ1-1; 10 bases are shared with TRBD1. Germline CDR1 and CDR2: SQVTM and ANQGSEA. Trimming took 6 bases from V and 6 from J; bases not matched to a gene: 4. The CDR3 is 12 amino acids. This chain's CDR3 is CSVGQGRSEAFF. The CDR3 DNA follows: TGCAGCGTGGGACAGGGGAGGTCTGAAGCTTTCTTT.

The chain links TRBV3-1 to TRBJ1-1, with D possibly matching TRBD1 (6 bases). The V end was cut by 4 bases, the J end by 5 bases, with 17 bases between. This CDR3 has 15 amino acids. Germline CDR1 reads LGHDT; CDR2 reads YNNKEL (reference sequence). The CDR3 bases are TGTGCCAGCAGCCTAGGGCCTAAGGGGGGAACTGAAGCTTTCTTT. As protein: CASSLGPKGGTEAFF.

The chain is built from TRBV10-3 and TRBJ2-1; 8 bases are a match to TRBD2. Germline V gene lookup returns CDR1 ENHRY and CDR2 SYGVKD. The junction had 9 bases not matched to a gene; V was cut back by 10 bases and J by 10 bases. The CDR3 loop spans 12 amino acids. CDR3 in amino acids: CATRPGGYEQFF. The DNA of the CDR3 is TGTGCCACCCGCCCGGGAGGGTACGAGCAGTTCTTC.

The sample holds a few counts of this clonotype. The CDR3 spells CASSHYGGELFF. The CDR3 DNA reads TGTGCCAGCAGCCATTACGGTGGGGAGCTGTTTTTT. V gene TRBV3-1 combines with J gene TRBJ2-2; D not certain. CDR1 LGHDT and CDR2 YNNKEL come from the germline V gene (reference sequence). The CDR3 totals 12 residues. Trimming pared 3 bases from V and 8 bases from J, leaving 7 bases between.

The V and J genes are TRBV7-9 and TRBJ2-7; possibly TRBD1 for D (6 bases). The CDR3 loop spans 15 amino acids. Germline V gives CDR1 SEHNR, CDR2 FQNEAQ (reference sequence). Trimming pared 1 base from V and 2 bases from J, leaving 12 bases between. CDR3 nucleotide sequence: TGTGCCAGCAGCTTAGTAAGGACAGCAACCTACGAGCAGTACTTC. Its translation is CASSLVRTATYEQYF.